The text below deals with one TCR beta chain. V lost 6 bases and J 3 bases, leaving 18 bases between the germline ends. CDR1 and CDR2 (germline): MNHEY, SVGEGT. CDR3 length: 15 amino acids. Clones were sequenced by immunoSEQ multiplex PCR, and TCRdb holds only the in-frame ones, with some missing. The table lists about 440,000 clones, about 92% of them singletons. This entry comes from a study of Ad26.COV2.S vaccination and SARS-CoV-2 variants. The treatment was: roughly 18 received Ad26.COV2.S at low or high dose, single or two shots; about 5 received placebo; per-sample allocation not given. Sampling was done on day 63 after the first vaccine or placebo injection.

The chain recombines TRBV6-2 or TRBV6-3 with TRBJ2-7; a possible D gene is TRBD2 (6 bases). This sequence was found in a person between 18 and 65 years old who received the Ad26.COV2.S COVID-19 vaccine or a placebo. The sample consisted of peripheral blood, taken in a trial of Ad26.COV2.S vaccine versus placebo. For the CDR3, the DNA is TGTGCCAGCAGCTCCCGGGGGAGTCACTTCTACGAGCAGTACTTC. This encodes CASSSRGSHFYEQYF.